The clone carrying this TCR beta chain was counted once. Its antigen remains unknown. Per the authors' pipeline: There were no quality scores in the junction-only immunoSEQ sequences, so filtering differed. TCRdb's copy holds only in-frame clones and misses some; the assay was immunoSEQ multiplex PCR. The D gene and trimming were derived from the DNA, and the V and J assignments and clone size from that table. The sample consists of about 2.1 million clones, about 93% of them appearing once. The naive CD8 population came from CD45RO-negative cells selected for CCR7, without terminally differentiated effector memory CD45RA+ cells. V lost 5 bases and J lost 5, with 15 bases in between. Germline CDR1 reads MDHEN; CDR2 reads SYDVKM. CDR3 length: 15 amino acids. The sample originates from a study of shared clonotypes between healthy human individuals. The study's findings and limits: Clonotypes shared by all four donors outscored non-shared clonotypes in generation probability.

This TCR derives from a man between 18 and 35 years old in good health. Some clones in this sample may be carry-over from other donors' samples. The rearrangement joins TRBV28 to TRBJ1-4; D unresolved. The material sequenced was naive CD8+ T cells from PBMCs. The CDR3 here is CASSPRSGTNEKLFF. CDR3 nucleotide sequence: TGTGCCAGCAGTCCGAGGAGTGGAACGAATGAAAAACTGTTTTTT.